Below, 24 T cell receptor beta chains from the same sample are listed, as sequenced in a study of blood T cell repertoires in COVID-19. Profiled with immunoSEQ multiplex PCR; TCRdb holds only in-frame clones, not every one. This sample has about 120,000 clones; 84% occur once, and the top ten carry under 5%. The sequencing input was PBMCs or T cells enriched from blood (not recorded which). These receptors all come from a woman in her twenties or thirties who had recovered from COVID-19.

DNA of the CDR3: TGTGCCAGCAGCGATACCCCCCCGGGGGGGAATGAAAAACTGTTTTTT. Translating gives CASSDTPPGGNEKLFF. This sequence joins TRBV9 and TRBJ1-4, with D possibly TRBD1 on 5 matching bases. V lost 3 bases, J lost 5 bases, and 17 bases lay in between. The CDR3 length is 16 residues. The germline CDR1 and CDR2 sequences are SGDLS and YYNGEE.

The rearrangement uses TRBV5-6 and TRBJ2-2; tentative D call: TRBD2 (6 bases). V was clipped by 5 bases and J by 8 bases, with 16 bases between them. The CDR3 extends over 14 amino acids. Germline assignment: CDR1 SGHDT and CDR2 YYEEEE. CDR3 sequence (DNA): TGTGCCAGCAGTTCGGGACTCGTGGTGGGGGAGCTGTTTTTT. Translating gives CASSSGLVVGELFF.

This chain joins TRBV6-5 and TRBJ1-2, with TRBD1 matching 7 bases. The CDR3 is 14 residues long. Germline lookup yields CDR1 MNHEY and CDR2 SVGAGI. V trimming: 5 bases; J trimming: 4 bases; junction bases outside the gene matches: 7. In nucleotides, the CDR3 is TGTGCCAGCAGTAGAAATGGGGACAGCTATGGCTACACCTTC. Protein product: CASSRNGDSYGYTF.

The chain is built from TRBV27 and TRBJ2-6, with 11 bases lining up with TRBD1. CDR1 and CDR2 from the germline V gene are MNHEY and SMNVEV (reference sequence). After removal of 5 bases from V and 3 bases from J, the junction contained 6 bases not matched to a gene. CDR3 length: 17 residues. CDR3 residues: CASSRDRGRYGANVLTF. The CDR3 region has the DNA TGTGCCAGCAGTCGGGACAGGGGGAGGTATGGGGCCAACGTCCTGACTTTC.

J is TRBJ2-1 and V is TRBV4-1; 8 bases agree with TRBD2. The CDR3 runs to 16 residues. The germline V gene has CDR1 MGHRA and CDR2 YSYEKL. J lost 1 base, V lost 0 bases, and 2 bases had no gene match. Written as DNA, the CDR3 is TGCGCCAGCAGCCAAGAAGCGGGAGCTTCCTACAATGAGCAGTTCTTC. Protein sequence: CASSQEAGASYNEQFF.

The chain joins TRBV3-1 (or the pseudogene TRBV3-2) to TRBJ2-3, with 7 nucleotides matching TRBD1. This CDR3 spans 19 amino acids. Germline V gene lookup returns CDR1 LGHDT and CDR2 YNNKEL (reference sequence). The V gene end was trimmed by 4 bases and the J gene end by 5 bases; junction bases not matched to a gene: 21. CDR3 residues: CASSPPWPSRGPCVDTQYF. The CDR3 bases are TGTGCCAGCAGCCCTCCCTGGCCCTCGAGGGGGCCGTGTGTAGATACGCAGTATTTT.

This chain uses TRBV5-1 with TRBJ2-2; 9 bases are a match to TRBD2. The length of the CDR3 is 14 residues. Germline values: CDR1 SGHRS, CDR2 YFSETQ. V dropped 4 bases and J dropped 12; count of bases not matched to a gene: 10. Here the CDR3 reads CASSPVAGVGKLFF. CDR3 sequence (DNA): TGCGCCAGCAGCCCGGTAGCGGGAGTAGGGAAGCTGTTTTTT.

The chain recombines TRBV7-9 with TRBJ2-1, with unresolved D. The V end was cut by 5 bases, the J end by 2 bases, with 10 bases between. This CDR3 is 14 amino acids long. Germline CDR1 SEHNR, CDR2 FQNEAQ (reference sequence). The CDR3 protein is CASSPDFAYNEQFF. CDR3 sequence (DNA): TGTGCCAGCAGCCCCGACTTTGCCTACAATGAGCAGTTCTTC.

This clone was found once. The chain links TRBV7-9 to TRBJ1-5, with 7 bases that match TRBD1. Germline loops: CDR1 SEHNR, CDR2 FQNEAQ (reference sequence). V dropped 1 base and J dropped 6; count of bases not matched to a gene: 3. This CDR3 has 14 residues. CDR3: CASSLEGASQPQHF. The CDR3 DNA sequence: TGTGCCAGCAGCTTAGAGGGGGCCAGTCAGCCCCAGCATTTT.

The chain is built from TRBV9 and TRBJ2-7; possible D gene TRBD1, 5 bases. This CDR3 is built from 14 residues. V shed 3 bases and J shed 3 bases, with 13 bases lying between them. Germline CDR1 is SGDLS and CDR2 is YYNGEE. The CDR3 loop reads CASSATGSIYEQYF. CDR3 DNA: TGTGCCAGCAGCGCAACAGGTTCGATCTACGAGCAGTACTTC.

The gene calls are TRBV6-4 and TRBJ2-2; possibly TRBD2 for D (6 bases). V lost 3 bases to trimming and J lost 4 bases, with 6 bases between them. The germline gives CDR1 MRHNA, CDR2 SNTAGT. This CDR3 is built from 13 residues. The CDR3: CASSDSGTGELFF. The DNA for the CDR3 is TGTGCCAGCAGTGATAGCGGCACCGGGGAGCTGTTTTTT.

Only one count was recorded for this clone. This chain links TRBV5-1 with TRBJ2-3, with 7 bases lining up with TRBD1. Looked up from germline, CDR1 is SGHRS and CDR2 is YFSETQ. The CDR3 length is 16 residues. The J segment lost 3 bases and the V segment lost 4 bases, leaving 11 bases of the junction unmatched. CDR3 nucleotides: TGCGCCAGCAGCCGGAAGACAGGGCTCGGGACAGATACGCAGTATTTT. It translates to CASSRKTGLGTDTQYF.

V usage is TRBV12-3 or TRBV12-4 and J usage is TRBJ2-1; a weak D match, TRBD2 (5 bases). Trimming cost V 5 bases and J 12 bases, with 11 bases left between them. This CDR3 contains 11 residues. The CDR3 loop reads CASSIDYGQFF. The CDR3 bases are TGTGCCAGCAGTATAGACTATGGGCAGTTCTTC.

The chain carries TRBV6-5 and TRBJ1-1; D may be TRBD1 (5 bases). Per germline, CDR1 MNHEY and CDR2 SVGAGI. The CDR3 covers 14 residues. The V and J ends lost 6 bases and 8 bases respectively, with 19 bases between them. In DNA form, the CDR3 reads TGTGCCAGCAGCCTAGGGACGAGGACTACCGAAGCTTTCTTT. Translating it yields CASSLGTRTTEAFF.

This clone occurred once. The genes are TRBV7-3 and TRBJ2-2; maybe TRBD1 (5 bases). Germline V gene lookup returns CDR1 SGHTA and CDR2 FQGTGA. This CDR3 comprises 19 residues. Trimming removed 1 base at V and 4 bases at J, with 22 bases between. CDR3 loop: CASSLRAPATARSTGELFF. The CDR3 nucleotides read TGTGCCAGCAGCTTAAGGGCACCTGCGACAGCACGGAGCACCGGGGAGCTGTTTTTT.

The chain carries TRBV7-9 and TRBJ2-7, with TRBD2 as a possible D gene (5 bases). Germline V gives CDR1 SEHNR, CDR2 FQNEAQ (reference sequence). Between the trimmed V and J ends, which lost 5 bases and 4 bases, there was a span of 9 bases. The CDR3 contains 12 residues. CDR3 region: CASSPTGYEQYF. DNA for the CDR3: TGTGCCAGCAGCCCGACGGGGTACGAGCAGTACTTC.

This sequence joins TRBV2 and TRBJ2-2, with TRBD1 matching over 9 bases. The germline CDR1 and CDR2 sequences are SNHLY and FYNNEI. Trimming took 4 bases from V and 4 from J; bases not matched to a gene: 4. CDR3 length: 15 residues. As DNA, the CDR3 is TGTGCCAGCAGTGTAGGGACAGGGAGCACCGGGGAGCTGTTTTTT. This encodes CASSVGTGSTGELFF. Based on the CDR3 plus reference TRBV2 and TRBJ2-2, the full variable domain is EPEVTQTPSHQVTQMGQEVILRCVPISNHLYFYWYRQILGQKVEFLVSFYNNEISEKSEIFDDQFSVERPDGSNFTLKIRSTKLEDSAMYFCASSVGTGSTGELFFGEGSRLTVL.

This sequence joins TRBV19 and TRBJ2-7; 7 nucleotides match TRBD1. The CDR3 covers 13 residues. CDR1 is LNHDA and CDR2 is SQIVND in the germline V gene (reference sequence). Trimming at V came to 3 bases and at J to 5 bases, leaving 4 bases not matched to a gene. The CDR3 DNA sequence: TGTGCCAGTAGTATTCTCGACAGGGACGAGCAGTACTTC. It translates to CASSILDRDEQYF.

This chain links TRBV27 with TRBJ2-2; D uncertain. The ends were cut back, 4 bases at V and 6 bases at J, with 18 bases in the middle. In germline, CDR1 is MNHEY, CDR2 SMNVEV (reference sequence). The CDR3 is made up of 16 amino acids. For the CDR3, the DNA is TGTGCCAGCAGTTCCCCCGGATACAGTGAACCCGGGGAGCTGTTTTTT. Translation: CASSSPGYSEPGELFF.

The rearrangement joins TRBV11-2 to TRBJ1-2; possible D gene TRBD1, 6 bases. This CDR3 region has 15 residues. The V end lost 1 base, the J end lost 4 bases, and 13 bases lay between the germline ends. Germline V gives CDR1 SGHAT, CDR2 FQNNGV. The CDR3 is CASSLATGFGYGYTF. In DNA form, the CDR3 reads TGTGCCAGCAGCTTAGCTACAGGGTTCGGCTATGGCTACACCTTC.

This chain joins TRBV2 and TRBJ2-3; the D is unclear. V was pared by 8 bases and J by 1 base, with 16 bases between. CDR1 and CDR2 from the germline V gene are SNHLY and FYNNEI. This CDR3 is 15 amino acids long. The CDR3 loop is CASRSFGVGTDTQYF. The CDR3 bases are TGTGCCAGCCGGTCATTTGGTGTAGGCACAGATACGCAGTATTTT.

The chain has TRBV20-1 and TRBJ1-4; no definite D call. Germline assignment: CDR1 DFQATT and CDR2 SNEGSKA (reference sequence). V dropped 3 bases and J dropped 6 bases, with 11 bases sitting between them. This CDR3 has 13 residues. CDR3 bases: TGCAGTGCTAGTATCGGCGGATATGAAAAACTGTTTTTT. Translation: CSASIGGYEKLFF.

The rearrangement joins TRBV7-9 to TRBJ2-7, with 9 positions matching TRBD2. The V and J ends lost 3 bases and 5 bases, in that order; junction bases with no gene match: 17. Germline V gene data show CDR1 as SEHNR and CDR2 as FQNEAQ (reference sequence). The length of the CDR3 is 18 residues. CDR3 in DNA: TGTGCCAGCAGCTTTGGCAGGAGATATAGCGGGAGCCGGGACGAGCAGTACTTC. Translating it yields CASSFGRRYSGSRDEQYF.

In DNA, the CDR3 is TGTGCCAGCAGCTTGGGGACAGGGATCTATGGCTACACCTTC. Encoded protein: CASSLGTGIYGYTF. The chain links TRBV5-4 to TRBJ1-2; 8 bases match TRBD1. After removal of 0 bases from V and 4 bases from J, the junction contained 2 bases not matched to a gene. CDR1 is SGHNT, CDR2 YYREEE, per germline (reference sequence). The CDR3 contains 14 residues.